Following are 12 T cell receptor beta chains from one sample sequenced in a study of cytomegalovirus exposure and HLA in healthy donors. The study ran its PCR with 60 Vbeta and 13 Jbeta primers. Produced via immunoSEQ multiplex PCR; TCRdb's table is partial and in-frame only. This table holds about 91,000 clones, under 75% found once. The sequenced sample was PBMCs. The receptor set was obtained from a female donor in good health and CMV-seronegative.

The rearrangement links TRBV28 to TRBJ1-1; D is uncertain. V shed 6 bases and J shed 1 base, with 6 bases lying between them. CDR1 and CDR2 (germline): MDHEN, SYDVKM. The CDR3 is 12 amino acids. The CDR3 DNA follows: TGTGCCAGCAGGGCCCCGAACACTGAAGCTTTCTTT. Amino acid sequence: CASRAPNTEAFF.

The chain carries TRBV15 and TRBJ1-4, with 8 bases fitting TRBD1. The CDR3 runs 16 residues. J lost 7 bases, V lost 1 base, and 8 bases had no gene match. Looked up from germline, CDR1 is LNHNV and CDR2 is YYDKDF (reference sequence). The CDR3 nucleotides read TGTGCCACCAGCAGAGTGGGACAGGCGCGGGGTGAAAAACTGTTTTTT. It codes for CATSRVGQARGEKLFF.

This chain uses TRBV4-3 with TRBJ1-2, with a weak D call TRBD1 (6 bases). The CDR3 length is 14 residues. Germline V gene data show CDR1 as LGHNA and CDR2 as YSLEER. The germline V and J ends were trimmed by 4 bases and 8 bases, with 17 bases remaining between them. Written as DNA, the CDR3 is TGCGCCAGCAGCCCTTTGGGGTCAGGGGACGGCTACACCTTC. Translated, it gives CASSPLGSGDGYTF.

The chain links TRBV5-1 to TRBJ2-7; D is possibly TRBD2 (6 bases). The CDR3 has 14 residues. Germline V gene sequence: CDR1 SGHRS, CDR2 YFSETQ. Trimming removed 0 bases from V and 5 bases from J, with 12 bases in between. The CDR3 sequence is CASSLGRTNDEQYF. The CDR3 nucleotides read TGCGCCAGCAGCTTGGGCCGGACTAACGACGAGCAGTACTTC.

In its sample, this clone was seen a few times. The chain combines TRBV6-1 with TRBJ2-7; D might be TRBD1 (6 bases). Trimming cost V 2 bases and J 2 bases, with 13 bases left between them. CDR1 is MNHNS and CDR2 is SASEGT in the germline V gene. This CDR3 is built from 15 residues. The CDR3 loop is CASSEPQGVPYEQYF. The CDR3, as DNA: TGTGCCAGCAGTGAACCACAGGGAGTCCCCTACGAGCAGTACTTC.

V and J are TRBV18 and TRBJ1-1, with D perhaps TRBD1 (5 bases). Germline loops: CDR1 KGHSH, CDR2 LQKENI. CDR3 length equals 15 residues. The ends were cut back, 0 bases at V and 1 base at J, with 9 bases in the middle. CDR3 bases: TGTGCCAGCTCACCACCAAGGGGAGGGAACACTGAAGCTTTCTTT. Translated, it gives CASSPPRGGNTEAFF.

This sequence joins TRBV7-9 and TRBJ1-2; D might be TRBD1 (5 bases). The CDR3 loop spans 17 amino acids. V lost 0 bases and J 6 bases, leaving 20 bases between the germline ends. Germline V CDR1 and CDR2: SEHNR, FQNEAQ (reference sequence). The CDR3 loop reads CASSLAAGQGSFDGYTF. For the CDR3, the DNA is TGTGCCAGCAGCTTAGCGGCGGGGCAGGGAAGTTTCGATGGCTACACCTTC.

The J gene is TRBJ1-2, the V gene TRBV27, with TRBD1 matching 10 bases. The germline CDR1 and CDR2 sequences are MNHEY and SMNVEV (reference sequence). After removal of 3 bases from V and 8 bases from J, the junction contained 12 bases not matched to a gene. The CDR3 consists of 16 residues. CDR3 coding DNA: TGTGCCAGCAGTTTGGGGACAGGGGAGGGCCTCCGGGGCTACACCTTC. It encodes CASSLGTGEGLRGYTF.

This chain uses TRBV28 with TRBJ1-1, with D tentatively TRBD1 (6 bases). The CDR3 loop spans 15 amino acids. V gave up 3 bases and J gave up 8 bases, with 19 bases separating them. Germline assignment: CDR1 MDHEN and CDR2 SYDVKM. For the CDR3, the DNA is TGTGCCAGCAGTTTGGGGCGGTCAGGGGCCCCCGAAGCTTTCTTT. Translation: CASSLGRSGAPEAFF.

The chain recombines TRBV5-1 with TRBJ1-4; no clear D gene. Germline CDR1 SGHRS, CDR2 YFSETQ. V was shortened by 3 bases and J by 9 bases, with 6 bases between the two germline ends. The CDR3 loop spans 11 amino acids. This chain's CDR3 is CASSCLKKLFF. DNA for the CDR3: TGCGCCAGCAGCTGCCTAAAAAAACTGTTTTTT.

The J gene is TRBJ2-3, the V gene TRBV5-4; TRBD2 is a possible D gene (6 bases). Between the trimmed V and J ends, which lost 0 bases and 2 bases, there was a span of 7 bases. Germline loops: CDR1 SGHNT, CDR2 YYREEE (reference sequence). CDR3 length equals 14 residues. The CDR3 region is CASSLAGDTDTQYF. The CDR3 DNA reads TGTGCCAGCAGCTTGGCGGGGGACACAGATACGCAGTATTTT.

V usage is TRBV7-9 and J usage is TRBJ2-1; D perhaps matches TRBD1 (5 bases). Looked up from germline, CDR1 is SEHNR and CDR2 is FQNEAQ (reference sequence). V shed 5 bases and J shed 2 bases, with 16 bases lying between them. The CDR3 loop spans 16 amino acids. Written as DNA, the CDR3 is TGTGCCAGCAGCAGCCTTCTTGGACAAACCTACAATGAGCAGTTCTTC. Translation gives CASSSLLGQTYNEQFF.